The rows below give T cell receptor beta chains drawn from one sample of a study of T-cell memory formation after mild COVID-19. TCRdb passed the 5' RACE reads through MiXCR, listing each CDR3 protein once. The repertoire holds more than 100,000 distinct CDR3 sequences, with roughly 6.2% as singletons. The sequencing sample was made of PBMCs or a T cell subset sorted from them (not recorded which). Receptors were obtained from an adult woman who had mild COVID-19 (a few samples of this study predate the infection). Cell type and time point are not known. Both conserved end residues are part of each CDR3. D genes are given only for firm matches. Clone size is stated in some rows and not others, as once, few, many or a class when expanded.

v_call: TRBV25-1; j_call: TRBJ2-2; d_call: NA; clone_size: NA; cdr3_length: 14; cdr3_aa: CASSEASSTGELFF; cdr3_nt: TGTGCCAGCAGTGAGGCCTCGAGCACCGGGGAGCTGTTTTTT
v_call: TRBV7-9; j_call: TRBJ2-3; d_call: NA; clone_size: few; cdr3_length: 15; cdr3_aa: CASSLDRWGTDTQYF; cdr3_nt: TGTGCCAGCAGCTTGGACCGGTGGGGGACAGATACGCAGTATTTT
v_call: TRBV20-1; j_call: TRBJ1-1; d_call: NA; clone_size: many; cdr3_length: 13; cdr3_aa: CSATGTANTEAFF; cdr3_nt: TGCAGTGCCACAGGGACGGCGAACACTGAAGCTTTCTTT
v_call: TRBV19; j_call: TRBJ1-5; d_call: NA; clone_size: NA; cdr3_length: 14; cdr3_aa: CASSIVWGDQPQHF; cdr3_nt: TGTGCCAGTAGTATAGTTTGGGGGGATCAGCCCCAGCATTTT
v_call: TRBV9; j_call: TRBJ1-2; d_call: TRBD1; clone_size: NA; cdr3_length: 13; cdr3_aa: CASSVGTDYGYTF; cdr3_nt: TGTGCCAGCAGCGTGGGGACAGACTATGGCTACACCTTC
v_call: TRBV3-1; j_call: TRBJ1-5; d_call: NA; clone_size: NA; cdr3_length: 13; cdr3_aa: CASSQDLSQPQHF; cdr3_nt: TGTGCCAGCAGCCAAGATCTTTCTCAGCCCCAGCATTTT
v_call: TRBV5-1; j_call: TRBJ2-5; d_call: TRBD2; clone_size: many; cdr3_length: 15; cdr3_aa: CATAPAGGVQETQYF; cdr3_nt: TGCGCCACGGCCCCTGCGGGGGGGGTACAAGAGACCCAGTACTTC
v_call: TRBV4-1; j_call: TRBJ2-1; d_call: TRBD2; clone_size: many; cdr3_length: 15; cdr3_aa: CASSKGLAGDREQFF; cdr3_nt: TGCGCCAGCAGCAAAGGGCTAGCGGGGGATCGGGAGCAGTTCTTC
v_call: TRBV5-1; j_call: TRBJ1-1; d_call: NA; clone_size: many; cdr3_length: 14; cdr3_aa: CASSSRGRDTEAFF; cdr3_nt: TGCGCCAGCAGCTCCAGGGGTAGGGACACTGAAGCTTTCTTT
v_call: TRBV20-1; j_call: TRBJ2-2; d_call: NA; clone_size: NA; cdr3_length: 16; cdr3_aa: CSARVSGTANTGELFF; cdr3_nt: TGCAGTGCTAGGGTCTCAGGGACGGCGAACACCGGGGAGCTGTTTTTT
v_call: TRBV5-1; j_call: TRBJ2-1; d_call: TRBD1; clone_size: NA; cdr3_length: 14; cdr3_aa: CASSLGGQGNEQFF; cdr3_nt: TGCGCCAGCAGCTTGGGTGGACAGGGCAATGAGCAGTTCTTC
v_call: TRBV7-9; j_call: TRBJ2-1; d_call: TRBD2; clone_size: many; cdr3_length: 17; cdr3_aa: CASSPRLAGQLSNEQFF; cdr3_nt: TGTGCCAGCAGCCCCCGACTAGCGGGACAACTGAGCAATGAGCAGTTCTTC
v_call: TRBV6-6; j_call: TRBJ2-3; d_call: TRBD2; clone_size: NA; cdr3_length: 15; cdr3_aa: CASTDSGRATDTQYF; cdr3_nt: TGTGCCAGCACCGATAGCGGGAGGGCCACAGATACGCAGTATTTT
v_call: TRBV9; j_call: TRBJ2-1; d_call: TRBD2; clone_size: few; cdr3_length: 16; cdr3_aa: CASSVVSGGAVNEQFF; cdr3_nt: TGTGCCAGCAGCGTAGTAAGCGGGGGGGCTGTCAATGAGCAGTTCTTC
v_call: TRBV29-1; j_call: TRBJ2-7; d_call: NA; clone_size: many; cdr3_length: 12; cdr3_aa: CSVADSSYEQYF; cdr3_nt: TGCAGCGTTGCCGACAGCTCCTACGAGCAGTACTTC